One and the same sample provided the 3 T cell receptor beta chains below, sequenced in a study of molecular identifiers for immune sequencing clone quantification. TCRdb ran MiXCR on the PCR reads and lists one entry per CDR3 protein. Of a few hundred thousand distinct CDR3 sequences in the sample, around a fifth were seen once. The sequenced sample consisted of naive CD8+ T cells from blood, with Jurkat cell RNA spiked in. Subset given: FACS-sorted CD8+CD4-CCR7+CD45RA+ naive T cells. These receptors were collected from a human donor in good health. Some libraries in this study had Jurkat cell RNA spiked in.

With respect to this clonotype: This clone may be a read error of a much larger clone one base away. The chain links TRBV2 to TRBJ1-5; D not certain. The germline V gene encodes CDR1 SNHLY and CDR2 FYNNEI. Trimming took 8 bases from V and 0 from J, leaving 14 bases between them. There are 15 residues in the CDR3. In DNA, the CDR3 is TGTGCCAGCGGAAGTGGACGGACTAGCAATCAGCCCCAGCATTTT. It yields the protein CASGSGRTSNQPQHF.

This clonotype was seen a few times. V usage is TRBV27 and J usage is TRBJ2-7; D is perhaps TRBD2 (6 bases). The CDR3 covers 16 residues. Deletions cut 5 bases from V and 4 bases from J, with 21 bases between. Germline lookup yields CDR1 MNHEY and CDR2 SMNVEV (reference sequence). The CDR3 bases are TGTGCCAGCAGTCTGACCCGGGACTCGTTTCGGTACGAGCAGTACTTC. Amino acid sequence: CASSLTRDSFRYEQYF.

This chain uses TRBV27 with TRBJ2-1; 14 bases match TRBD2. V shed 5 bases and J 8 bases; nucleotides not matched to a gene: 8. Per germline, CDR1 MNHEY and CDR2 SMNVEV (reference sequence). CDR3 length: 16 amino acids. CDR3 nucleotides: TGTGCCAGCAGTATCGGACTAGCGGGAGGTTTGGATGAGCAGTTCTTC. Residues: CASSIGLAGGLDEQFF.